This T cell receptor beta chain was identified during a study of neurological immune-mediated disorders. The sample holds many counts of this clonotype. The antigen remains undetermined. The CDR3 extends over 15 amino acids. The V end lost 0 bases, the J end lost 1 base, and 8 bases lay between the germline ends. CDR1 and CDR2 from the germline V gene are SGHRS and YFSETQ. The time point here: longitudinal time-point 1 (baseline). Study outcomes and limitations: None of the CDR3 amino acid sequences of expanded clones were shared across subjects, and this suggested private repertoires in all groups.

TCRdb redid the calling of the 5' RACE reads with MiXCR, one entry per CDR3 protein. Here the sample spans tens of thousands of distinct CDR3 sequences, around 15% being singletons. The V and J genes are TRBV5-1 and TRBJ1-5; TRBD1 is a possible D gene (5 bases). The sequenced sample consisted of PBMCs. The sequence was obtained from a female donor with HTLV-1-associated myelopathy (HAM/TSP). CDR3 nucleotides: TGCGCCAGCAGCTTGGATCAGGGAAGCAATCAGCCCCAGCATTTT. Amino acid sequence: CASSLDQGSNQPQHF.